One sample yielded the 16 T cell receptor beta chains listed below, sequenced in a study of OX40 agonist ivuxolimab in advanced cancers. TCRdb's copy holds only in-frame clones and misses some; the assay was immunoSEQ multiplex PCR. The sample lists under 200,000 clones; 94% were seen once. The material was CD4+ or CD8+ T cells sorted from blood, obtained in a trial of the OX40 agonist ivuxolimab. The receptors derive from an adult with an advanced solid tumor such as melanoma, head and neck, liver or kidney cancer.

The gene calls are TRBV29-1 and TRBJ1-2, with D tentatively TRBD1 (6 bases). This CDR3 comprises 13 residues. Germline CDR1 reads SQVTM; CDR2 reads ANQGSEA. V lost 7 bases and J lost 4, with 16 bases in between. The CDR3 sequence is CSALLGGSYGYTF. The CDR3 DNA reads TGCAGCGCTCTCCTAGGGGGGTCCTATGGCTACACCTTC.

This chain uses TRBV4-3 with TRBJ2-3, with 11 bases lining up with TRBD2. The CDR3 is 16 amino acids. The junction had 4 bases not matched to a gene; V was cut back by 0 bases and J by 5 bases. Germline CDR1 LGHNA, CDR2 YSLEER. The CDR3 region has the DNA TGCGCCAGCAGCCAAGACGCAGGGACTAGCGGAGATACGCAGTATTTT. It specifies CASSQDAGTSGDTQYF.

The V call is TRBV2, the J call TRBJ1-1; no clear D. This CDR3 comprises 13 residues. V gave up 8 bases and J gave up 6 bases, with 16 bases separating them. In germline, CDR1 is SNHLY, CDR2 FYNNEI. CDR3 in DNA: TGTGCCAGCGGCCTCGGTCCGGGAGCTGAAGCTTTCTTT. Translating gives CASGLGPGAEAFF.

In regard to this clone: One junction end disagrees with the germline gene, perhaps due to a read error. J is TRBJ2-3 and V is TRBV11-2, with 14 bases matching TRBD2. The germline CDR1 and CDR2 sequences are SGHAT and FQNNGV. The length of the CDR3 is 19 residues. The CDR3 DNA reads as TGTGCCGGCAGGCAGAGACTAGCGGGGGGGACCTTAAGCACAGATACGCAGTATTTT. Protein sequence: CAGRQRLAGGTLSTDTQYF.

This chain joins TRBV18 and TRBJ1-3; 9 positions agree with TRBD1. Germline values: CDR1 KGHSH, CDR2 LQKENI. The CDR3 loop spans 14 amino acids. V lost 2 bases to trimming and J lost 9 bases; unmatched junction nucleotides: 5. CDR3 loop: CASSPGTGPRTIYF. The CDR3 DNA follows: TGTGCCAGCTCACCAGGGACAGGGCCACGCACCATATATTTT.

CDR3 region: CASSFLTGAPYEQYF. For the CDR3, the DNA is TGTGCCAGCAGCTTCCTAACAGGGGCCCCGTACGAGCAGTACTTC. V and J are TRBV5-5 and TRBJ2-7, with 7 bases aligning to TRBD1. This CDR3 contains 15 residues. After removal of 2 bases from V and 4 bases from J, the junction contained 9 bases not matched to a gene. CDR1 is SGHKS, CDR2 YYEKEE, per germline (reference sequence).

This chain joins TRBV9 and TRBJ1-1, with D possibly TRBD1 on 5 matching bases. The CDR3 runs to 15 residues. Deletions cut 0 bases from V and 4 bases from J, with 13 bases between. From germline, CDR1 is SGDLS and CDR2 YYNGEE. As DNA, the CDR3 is TGTGCCAGCAGCGTAGGTTCCAGGGCGGGCACTGAAGCTTTCTTT. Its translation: CASSVGSRAGTEAFF.

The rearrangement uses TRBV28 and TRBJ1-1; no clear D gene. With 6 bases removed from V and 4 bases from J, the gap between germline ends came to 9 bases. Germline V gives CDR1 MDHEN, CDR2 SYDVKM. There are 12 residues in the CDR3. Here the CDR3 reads CASSQERTEAFF. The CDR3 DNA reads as TGTGCCAGCAGCCAGGAGCGCACTGAAGCTTTCTTT.

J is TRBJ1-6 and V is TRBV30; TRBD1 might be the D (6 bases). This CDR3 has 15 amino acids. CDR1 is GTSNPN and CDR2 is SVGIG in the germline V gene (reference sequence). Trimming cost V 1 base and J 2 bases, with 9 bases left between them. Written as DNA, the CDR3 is TGTGCCTGGAGTGGCCGGACAGCCTATAATTCACCCCTCCACTTT. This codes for CAWSGRTAYNSPLHF.

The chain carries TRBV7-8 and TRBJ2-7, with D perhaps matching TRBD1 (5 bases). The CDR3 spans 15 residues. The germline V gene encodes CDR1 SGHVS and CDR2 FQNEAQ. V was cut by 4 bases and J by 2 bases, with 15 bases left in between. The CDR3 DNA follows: TGTGCCAGCAGCTACCCTCCAGGGCCAGCCTACGAGCAGTACTTC. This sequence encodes CASSYPPGPAYEQYF.

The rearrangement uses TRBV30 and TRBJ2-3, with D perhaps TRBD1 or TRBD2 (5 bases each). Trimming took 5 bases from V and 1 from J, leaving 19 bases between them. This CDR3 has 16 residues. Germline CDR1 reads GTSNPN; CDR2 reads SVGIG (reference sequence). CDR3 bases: TGTGCCTGGGCGAGGGCAGGGATAGTGGGCACAGATACGCAGTATTTT. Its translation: CAWARAGIVGTDTQYF.

This CDR3 reads CASSWTSAWEQFF. CDR3 DNA: TGTGCCAGCAGTTGGACTAGCGCTTGGGAGCAGTTCTTC. The rearrangement links TRBV6-1 to TRBJ2-1, with 9 positions matching TRBD2. Germline V CDR1 and CDR2: MNHNS, SASEGT. There are 13 residues in the CDR3. V was pared by 5 bases and J by 10 bases, with 6 bases of the junction left unmatched.

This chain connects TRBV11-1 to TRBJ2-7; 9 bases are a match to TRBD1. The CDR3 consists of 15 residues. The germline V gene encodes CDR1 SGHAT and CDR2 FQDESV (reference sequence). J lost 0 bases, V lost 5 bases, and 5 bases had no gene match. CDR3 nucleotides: TGTGCCAGCAGCACTGACAGGGGGTTCTCCTACGAGCAGTACTTC. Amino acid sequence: CASSTDRGFSYEQYF.

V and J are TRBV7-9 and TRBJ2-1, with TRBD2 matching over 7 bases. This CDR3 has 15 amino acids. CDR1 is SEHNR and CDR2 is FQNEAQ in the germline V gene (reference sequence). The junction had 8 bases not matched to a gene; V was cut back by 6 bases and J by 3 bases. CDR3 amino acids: CASRPRAGFYNEQFF. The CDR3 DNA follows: TGTGCCAGCAGACCCAGAGCGGGGTTCTACAATGAGCAGTTCTTC.

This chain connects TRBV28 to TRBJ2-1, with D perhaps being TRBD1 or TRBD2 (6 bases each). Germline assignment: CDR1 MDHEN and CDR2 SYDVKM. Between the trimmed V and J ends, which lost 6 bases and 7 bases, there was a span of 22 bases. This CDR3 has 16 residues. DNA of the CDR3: TGTGCCAGCAGCCAGACAGGAGGGTACGTTGAAAATGAGCAGTTCTTC. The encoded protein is CASSQTGGYVENEQFF.

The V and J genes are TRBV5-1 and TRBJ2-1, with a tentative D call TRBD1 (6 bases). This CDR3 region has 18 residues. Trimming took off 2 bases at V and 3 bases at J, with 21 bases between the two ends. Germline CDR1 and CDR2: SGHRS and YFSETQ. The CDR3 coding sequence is TGCGCCAGCAGCTTTGTGGGGGCCGGACGGAACCTCTACAATGAGCAGTTCTTC. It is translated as CASSFVGAGRNLYNEQFF.